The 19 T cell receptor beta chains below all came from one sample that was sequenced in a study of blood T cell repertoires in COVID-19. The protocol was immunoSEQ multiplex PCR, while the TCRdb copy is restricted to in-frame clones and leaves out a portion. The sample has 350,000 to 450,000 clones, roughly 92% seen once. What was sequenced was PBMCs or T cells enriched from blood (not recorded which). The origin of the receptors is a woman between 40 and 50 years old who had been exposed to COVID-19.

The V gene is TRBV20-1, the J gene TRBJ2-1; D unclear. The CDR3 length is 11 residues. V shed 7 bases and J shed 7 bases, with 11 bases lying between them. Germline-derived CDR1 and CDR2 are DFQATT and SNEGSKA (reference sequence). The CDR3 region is CSVLVRNEQFF. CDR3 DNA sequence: TGCAGTGTTCTCGTCAGAAATGAGCAGTTCTTC.

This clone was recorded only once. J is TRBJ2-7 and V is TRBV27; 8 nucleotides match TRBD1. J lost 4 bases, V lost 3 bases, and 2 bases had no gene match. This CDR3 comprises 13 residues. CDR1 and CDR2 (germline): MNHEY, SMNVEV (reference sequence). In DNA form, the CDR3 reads TGTGCCAGCAGTTTGAACAGGGGGTACGAGCAGTACTTC. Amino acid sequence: CASSLNRGYEQYF.

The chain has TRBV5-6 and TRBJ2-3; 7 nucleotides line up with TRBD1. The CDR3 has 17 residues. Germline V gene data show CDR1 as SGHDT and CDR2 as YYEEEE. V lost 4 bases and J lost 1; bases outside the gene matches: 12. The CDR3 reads CASSRTGTAHGTDTQYF. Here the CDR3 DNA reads TGTGCCAGCAGCCGAACCGGGACAGCCCACGGCACAGATACGCAGTATTTT.

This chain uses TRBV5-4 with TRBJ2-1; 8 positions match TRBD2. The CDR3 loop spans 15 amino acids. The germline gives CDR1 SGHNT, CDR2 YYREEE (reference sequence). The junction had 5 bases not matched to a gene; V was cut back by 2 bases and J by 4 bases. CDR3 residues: CASSLGVAGYNEQFF. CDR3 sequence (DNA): TGTGCCAGCAGCTTAGGGGTAGCGGGATACAATGAGCAGTTCTTC.

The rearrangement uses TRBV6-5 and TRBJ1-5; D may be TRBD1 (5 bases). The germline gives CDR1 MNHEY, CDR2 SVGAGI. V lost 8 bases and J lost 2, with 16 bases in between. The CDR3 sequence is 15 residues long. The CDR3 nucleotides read TGTGCCAGCGGGGTCCAGGGCGCAGGCAATCAGCCCCAGCATTTT. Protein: CASGVQGAGNQPQHF.

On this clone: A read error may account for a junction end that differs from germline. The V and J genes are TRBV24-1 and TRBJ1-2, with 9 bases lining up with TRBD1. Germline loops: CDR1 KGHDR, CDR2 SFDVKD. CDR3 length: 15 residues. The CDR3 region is CATSTQRAGQGGYIF. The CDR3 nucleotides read TGTGCCACCAGTACTCAGCGGGCGGGACAGGGCGGCTACATCTTC.

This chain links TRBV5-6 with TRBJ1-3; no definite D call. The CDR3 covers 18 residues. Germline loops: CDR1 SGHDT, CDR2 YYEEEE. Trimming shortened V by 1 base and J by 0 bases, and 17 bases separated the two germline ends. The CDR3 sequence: CASSLSVSSGSSGNTIYF. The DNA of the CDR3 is TGTGCCAGCAGCTTGTCCGTGTCCTCGGGGAGCTCTGGAAACACCATATATTTT.

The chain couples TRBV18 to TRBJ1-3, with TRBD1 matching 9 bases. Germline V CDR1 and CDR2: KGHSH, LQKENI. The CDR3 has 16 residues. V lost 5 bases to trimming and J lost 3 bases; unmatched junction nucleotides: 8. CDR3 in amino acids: CASSKWTGDDGNTIYF. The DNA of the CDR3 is TGTGCCAGCTCAAAATGGACAGGGGATGATGGAAACACCATATATTTT.

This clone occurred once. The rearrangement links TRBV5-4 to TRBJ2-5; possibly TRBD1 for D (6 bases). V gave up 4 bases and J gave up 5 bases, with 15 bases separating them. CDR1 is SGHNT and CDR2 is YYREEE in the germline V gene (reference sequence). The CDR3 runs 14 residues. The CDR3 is CASSPMGQLETQYF. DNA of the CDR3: TGTGCCAGCAGCCCGATGGGACAATTGGAGACCCAGTACTTC.

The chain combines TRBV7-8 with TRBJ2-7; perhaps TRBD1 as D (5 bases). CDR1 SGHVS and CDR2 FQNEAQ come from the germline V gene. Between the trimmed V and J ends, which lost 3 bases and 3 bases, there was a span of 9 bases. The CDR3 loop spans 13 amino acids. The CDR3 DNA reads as TGTGCCAGCAGCTTTGACAGCCGCTACGAGCAGTACTTC. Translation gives CASSFDSRYEQYF.

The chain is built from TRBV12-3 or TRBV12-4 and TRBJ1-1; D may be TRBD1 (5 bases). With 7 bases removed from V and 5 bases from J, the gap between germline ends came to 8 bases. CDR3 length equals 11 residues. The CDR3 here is CASMKGTEAFF. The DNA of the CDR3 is TGTGCCAGCATGAAGGGGACTGAAGCTTTCTTT.

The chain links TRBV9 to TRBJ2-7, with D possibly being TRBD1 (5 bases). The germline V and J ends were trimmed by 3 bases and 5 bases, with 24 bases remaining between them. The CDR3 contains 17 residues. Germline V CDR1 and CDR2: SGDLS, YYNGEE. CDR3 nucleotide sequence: TGTGCCAGCAGCGGGCCCTCTAGACAGATCGCGGCCAACGAGCAGTACTTC. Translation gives CASSGPSRQIAANEQYF.

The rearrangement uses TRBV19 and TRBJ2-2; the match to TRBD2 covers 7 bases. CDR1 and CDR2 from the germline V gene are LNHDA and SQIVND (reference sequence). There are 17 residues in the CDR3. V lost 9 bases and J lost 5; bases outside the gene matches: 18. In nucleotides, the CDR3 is TGTGCCAGCCAAACCGGGCTGGCGGGAGTTCGGACCGGGGAGCTGTTTTTT. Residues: CASQTGLAGVRTGELFF.

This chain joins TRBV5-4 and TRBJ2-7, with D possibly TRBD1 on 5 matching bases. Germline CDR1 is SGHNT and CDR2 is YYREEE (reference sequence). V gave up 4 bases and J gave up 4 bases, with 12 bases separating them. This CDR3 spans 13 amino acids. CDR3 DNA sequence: TGTGCCAGCAGCCGGCAGGGAAGGTACGAGCAGTACTTC. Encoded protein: CASSRQGRYEQYF.

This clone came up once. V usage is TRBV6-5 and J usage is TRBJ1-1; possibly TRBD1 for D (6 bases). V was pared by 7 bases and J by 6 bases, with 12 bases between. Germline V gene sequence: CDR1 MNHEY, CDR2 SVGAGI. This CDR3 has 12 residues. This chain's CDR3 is CASIRGVAEAFF. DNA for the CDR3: TGTGCCAGCATCAGGGGAGTCGCTGAAGCTTTCTTT.

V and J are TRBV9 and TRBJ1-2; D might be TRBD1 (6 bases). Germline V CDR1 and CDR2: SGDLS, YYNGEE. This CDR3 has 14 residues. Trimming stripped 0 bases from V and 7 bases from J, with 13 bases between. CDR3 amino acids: CASSVDGGLGGYTF. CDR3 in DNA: TGTGCCAGCAGCGTAGACGGGGGGCTGGGTGGCTACACCTTC. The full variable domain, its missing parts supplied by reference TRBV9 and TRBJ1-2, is DSGVTQTPKHLITATGQRVTLRCSPRSGDLSVYWYQQSLDQGLQFLIQYYNGEERAKGNILERFSAQQFPDLHSELNLSSLELGDSALYFCASSVDGGLGGYTFGSGTRLTVV.

CDR3 protein: CASSNSIPGLAREQYF. DNA for the CDR3: TGTGCCAGCAGCAACTCAATACCGGGACTAGCCCGCGAGCAGTACTTC. The V gene is TRBV21-1, the J gene TRBJ2-7; the table's D call, TRBD2, has no DNA check behind it. TRBV21-1 is a pseudogene. The CDR3 runs 16 residues.

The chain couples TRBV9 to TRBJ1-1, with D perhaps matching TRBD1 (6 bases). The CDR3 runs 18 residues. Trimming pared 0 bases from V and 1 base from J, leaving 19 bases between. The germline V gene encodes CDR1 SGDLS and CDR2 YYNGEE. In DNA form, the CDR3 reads TGTGCCAGCAGCGTAGAAAAAATGGGCACAGGGTCGAACACTGAAGCTTTCTTT. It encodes CASSVEKMGTGSNTEAFF.

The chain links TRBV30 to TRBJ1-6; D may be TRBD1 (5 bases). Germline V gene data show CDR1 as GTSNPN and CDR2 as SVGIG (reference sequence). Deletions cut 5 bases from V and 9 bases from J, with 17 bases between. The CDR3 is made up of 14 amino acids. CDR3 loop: CAWGRQGFGSPLHF. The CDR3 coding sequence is TGTGCCTGGGGAAGGCAGGGCTTCGGTTCACCCCTCCACTTT. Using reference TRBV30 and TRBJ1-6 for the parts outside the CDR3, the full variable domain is SQTIHQWPATLVQPVGSPLSLECTVEGTSNPNLYWYRQAAGRGLQLLFYSVGIGQISSEVPQNLSASRPQDRQFILSSKKLLLSDSGFYLCAWGRQGFGSPLHFGNGTRLTVT.